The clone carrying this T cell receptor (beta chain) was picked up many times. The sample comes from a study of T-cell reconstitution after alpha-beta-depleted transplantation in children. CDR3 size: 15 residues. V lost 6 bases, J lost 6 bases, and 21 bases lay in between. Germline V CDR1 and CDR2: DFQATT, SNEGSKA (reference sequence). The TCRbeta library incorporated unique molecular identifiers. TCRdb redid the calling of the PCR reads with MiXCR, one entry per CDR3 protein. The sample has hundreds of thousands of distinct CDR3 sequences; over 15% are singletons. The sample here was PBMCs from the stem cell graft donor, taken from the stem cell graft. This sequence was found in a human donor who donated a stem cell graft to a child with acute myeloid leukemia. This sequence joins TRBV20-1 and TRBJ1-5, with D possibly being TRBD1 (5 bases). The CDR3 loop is CSAVAGGVQSQPQHF. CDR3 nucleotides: TGCAGTGCCGTAGCCGGGGGTGTTCAAAGTCAGCCCCAGCATTTT.